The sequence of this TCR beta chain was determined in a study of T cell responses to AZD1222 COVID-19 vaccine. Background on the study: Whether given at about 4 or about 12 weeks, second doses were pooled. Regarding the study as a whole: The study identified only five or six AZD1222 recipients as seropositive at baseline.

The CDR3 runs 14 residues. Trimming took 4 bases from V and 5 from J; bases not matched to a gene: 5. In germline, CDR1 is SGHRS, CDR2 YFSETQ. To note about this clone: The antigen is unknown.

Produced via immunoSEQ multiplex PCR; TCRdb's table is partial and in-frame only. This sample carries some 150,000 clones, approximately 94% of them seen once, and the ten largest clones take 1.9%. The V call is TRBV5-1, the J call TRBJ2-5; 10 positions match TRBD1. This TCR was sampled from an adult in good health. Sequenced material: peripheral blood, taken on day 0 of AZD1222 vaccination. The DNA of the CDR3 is TGCGCCAGCAGCCCGGGACAGGGGTTGGAGACCCAGTACTTC. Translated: CASSPGQGLETQYF.